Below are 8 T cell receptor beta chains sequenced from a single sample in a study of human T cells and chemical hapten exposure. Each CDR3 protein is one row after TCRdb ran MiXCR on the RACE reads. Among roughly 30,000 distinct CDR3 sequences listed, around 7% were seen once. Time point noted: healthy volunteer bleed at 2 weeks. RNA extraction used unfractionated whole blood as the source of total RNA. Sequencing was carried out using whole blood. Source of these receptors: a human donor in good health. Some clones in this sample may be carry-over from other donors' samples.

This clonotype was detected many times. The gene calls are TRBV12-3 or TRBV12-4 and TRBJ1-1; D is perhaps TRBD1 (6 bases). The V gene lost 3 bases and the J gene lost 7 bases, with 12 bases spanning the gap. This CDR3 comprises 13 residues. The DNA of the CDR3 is TGTGCCAGCAGTTTCGACAGGAATGGTGAAGCTTTCTTT. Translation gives CASSFDRNGEAFF.

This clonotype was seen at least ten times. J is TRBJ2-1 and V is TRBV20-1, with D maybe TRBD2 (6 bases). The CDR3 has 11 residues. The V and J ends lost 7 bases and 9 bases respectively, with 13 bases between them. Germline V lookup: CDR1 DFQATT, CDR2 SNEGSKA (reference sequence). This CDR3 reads CSVRRGTEQFF. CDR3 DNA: TGCAGTGTAAGGCGGGGCACTGAGCAGTTCTTC.

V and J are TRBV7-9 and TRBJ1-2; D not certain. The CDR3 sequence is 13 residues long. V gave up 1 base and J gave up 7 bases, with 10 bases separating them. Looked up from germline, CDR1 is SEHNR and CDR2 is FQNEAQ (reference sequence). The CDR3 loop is CASSLGVLSGYTF. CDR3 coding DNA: TGTGCCAGCAGCTTAGGAGTCTTATCTGGCTACACCTTC.

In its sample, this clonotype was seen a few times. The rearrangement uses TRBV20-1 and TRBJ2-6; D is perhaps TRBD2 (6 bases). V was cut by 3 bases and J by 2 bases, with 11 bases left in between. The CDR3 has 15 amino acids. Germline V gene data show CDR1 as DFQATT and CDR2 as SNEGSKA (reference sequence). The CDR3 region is CSASRSGAGANVLTF. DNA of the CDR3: TGCAGTGCTAGTAGATCGGGGGCTGGGGCCAACGTCCTGACTTTC.

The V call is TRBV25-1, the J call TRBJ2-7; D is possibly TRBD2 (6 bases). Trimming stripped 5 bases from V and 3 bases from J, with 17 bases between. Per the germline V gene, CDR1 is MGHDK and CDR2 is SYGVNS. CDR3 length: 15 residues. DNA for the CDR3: TGTGCCAGCAGTCCTGGGACGGGAGACCGCTACGAGCAGTACTTC. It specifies CASSPGTGDRYEQYF.

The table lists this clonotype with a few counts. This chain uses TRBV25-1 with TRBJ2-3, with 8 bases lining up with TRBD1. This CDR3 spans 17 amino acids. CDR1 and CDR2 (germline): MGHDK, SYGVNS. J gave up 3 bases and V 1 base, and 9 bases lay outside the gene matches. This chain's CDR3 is CASSEWSGGDGTDTQYF. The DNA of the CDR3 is TGTGCCAGCAGTGAATGGTCAGGGGGCGATGGGACAGATACGCAGTATTTT.

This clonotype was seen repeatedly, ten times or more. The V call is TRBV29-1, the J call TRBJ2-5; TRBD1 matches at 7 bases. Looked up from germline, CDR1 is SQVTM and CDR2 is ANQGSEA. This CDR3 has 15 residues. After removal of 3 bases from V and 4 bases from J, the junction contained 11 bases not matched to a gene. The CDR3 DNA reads TGCAGCGTTGATATGACAGGGCAAGGACTAGAGACCCAGTACTTC. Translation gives CSVDMTGQGLETQYF.

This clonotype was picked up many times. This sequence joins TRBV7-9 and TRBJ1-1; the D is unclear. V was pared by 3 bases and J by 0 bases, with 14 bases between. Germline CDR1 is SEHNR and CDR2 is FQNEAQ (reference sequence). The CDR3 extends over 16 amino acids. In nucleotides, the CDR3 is TGTGCCAGCAGCTTGAGGGCTCGGGAAATGAACACTGAAGCTTTCTTT. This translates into CASSLRAREMNTEAFF.